This T cell receptor (beta chain) emerged from a study of shared clonotypes between healthy human individuals. Study findings and constraints: Non-shared clonotypes were found to have lower generation probabilities than the clonotypes that were shared by all four of the sorted-subset donors. The low donor count limited represented genetic and exposure-history diversity. Rarefaction exposed incomplete sorted-subset sequencing despite large depth.

The CD4+ fraction was divided into a CD45RA+ naive subset and a CD45RA-negative memory subset. Comment on this clone: The target antigen is unknown.

Per germline, CDR1 GTSNPN and CDR2 SVGIG (reference sequence). V lost 3 bases, J lost 9 bases, and 15 bases lay in between. The CDR3 spans 14 residues. TCRdb's copy holds only in-frame clones and misses some; the assay was immunoSEQ multiplex PCR. The data show around 2.5 million clones, 90% to 95% seen once. Sequencing input: naive CD4+ T cells from PBMCs. Stated subset: CD45RA+ positively selected. This chain joins TRBV30 and TRBJ1-6; the D gene is possibly TRBD1 (5 bases). This TCR came from a man aged 18 to 29 in good health. Some clones in this sample may be carry-over from other donors' samples. The CDR3 is CAWSRTGFGSPLHF. In nucleotides, the CDR3 is TGTGCCTGGAGCCGAACAGGTTTCGGTTCACCCCTCCACTTT.